Listed here are 22 T cell receptor beta chains from one sample, sequenced in a study of T-cell reconstitution after alpha-beta-depleted transplantation in children. For TCRbeta, the library was prepared with unique molecular identifiers. TCRdb itself ran the PCR reads through MiXCR, one entry per CDR3 protein. Of some 240,000 distinct CDR3 sequences listed, around 13% are singletons. The sequencing here drew on PBMCs from the stem cell graft donor, taken from the stem cell graft. These TCRs come from a human donor who donated a stem cell graft to a child with acute lymphoblastic leukemia.

In its sample, this clonotype was seen many times. The chain couples TRBV7-2 to TRBJ2-3, with D perhaps matching TRBD2 (5 bases). Deletions cut 4 bases from V and 4 bases from J, with 15 bases between. Germline CDR1 SGHTA, CDR2 FQGNSA. The CDR3 is 15 amino acids. The CDR3 nucleotides are TGTGCCAGCAGCTCCATAGTAAAGCGGCCAGATACGCAGTATTTT. Its protein is CASSSIVKRPDTQYF.

This clonotype has a count of ten or more. V gene TRBV10-3 combines with J gene TRBJ1-5; D is perhaps TRBD1 (6 bases). The CDR3 consists of 13 residues. The V gene's germline CDR1 is ENHRY and CDR2 SYGVKD. V lost 3 bases, J lost 10 bases, and 13 bases lay in between. CDR3 sequence (DNA): TGTGCCATCAGTGACAGGGGCGAGACTCCCCAGCATTTT. This encodes CAISDRGETPQHF.

Many counts were recorded for this clonotype. For the CDR3, the DNA is TGTGCCAGCAGCGGTCCGGGACAGGGGAATGAAAAACTGTTTTTT. This sequence encodes CASSGPGQGNEKLFF. The rearrangement links TRBV7-9 to TRBJ1-4; 10 bases line up with TRBD1. This CDR3 spans 15 amino acids. In germline, CDR1 is SEHNR, CDR2 FQNEAQ (reference sequence). V was pared by 5 bases and J by 5 bases, with 5 bases of the junction left unmatched.

This clonotype was detected ten times or more. The V gene is TRBV20-1, the J gene TRBJ1-5; 12 positions match TRBD1. Trimming at V came to 0 bases and at J to 2 bases, leaving 5 bases not matched to a gene. From germline, CDR1 is DFQATT and CDR2 SNEGSKA (reference sequence). The length of the CDR3 is 17 residues. The CDR3 protein is CSARDSGTGGRNQPQHF. CDR3 DNA: TGCAGTGCTAGAGACTCCGGGACAGGGGGCCGCAATCAGCCCCAGCATTTT.

This clonotype was seen at least ten times. This chain links TRBV20-1 with TRBJ2-7; TRBD2 matches 8 bases. From germline, CDR1 is DFQATT and CDR2 SNEGSKA (reference sequence). The CDR3 is 11 amino acids. CDR3 in DNA: TGCAGCCTTAGCGGGGCCTACGAGCAGTACTTC. Protein product: CSLSGAYEQYF.

This clonotype was seen repeatedly, ten times or more. The rearrangement links TRBV29-1 to TRBJ1-3, with D perhaps matching TRBD1 (5 bases). Trimming removed 6 bases from V and 0 bases from J, with 18 bases in between. From germline, CDR1 is SQVTM and CDR2 ANQGSEA. The CDR3 has 16 amino acids. The CDR3 loop reads CSVARVWGDSGNTIYF. CDR3 sequence (DNA): TGCAGCGTCGCCAGAGTTTGGGGGGACTCTGGAAACACCATATATTTT.

Ten or more counts support this clonotype. The J gene is TRBJ1-1, the V gene TRBV6-5; D is uncertain. The germline V gene encodes CDR1 MNHEY and CDR2 SVGAGI. Trimming shortened V by 6 bases and J by 4 bases, and 6 bases separated the two germline ends. CDR3 size: 11 residues. CDR3 nucleotides: TGTGCCAGCAGGAAACTCACTGAAGCTTTCTTT. Its translation: CASRKLTEAFF.

In this sample, this clonotype turned up many times. The chain combines TRBV3-1 with TRBJ1-5, with D possibly being TRBD1 (5 bases). This CDR3 has 14 residues. The germline CDR1 and CDR2 sequences are LGHDT and YNNKEL (reference sequence). Trimming removed 3 bases at V and 5 bases at J, with 11 bases between. CDR3 DNA sequence: TGTGCCAGCAGCCAGGCAGGGATGTATCAGCCCCAGCATTTT. The encoded protein is CASSQAGMYQPQHF.

The chain is built from TRBV30 and TRBJ2-5; possibly TRBD2 for D (5 bases). CDR1 and CDR2 (germline): GTSNPN, SVGIG (reference sequence). This CDR3 is built from 11 residues. The CDR3 DNA reads TGTGCTGGGCGGGTTGTGGGGACCCAGTACTTC. Its translation: CAGRVVGTQYF.

This clonotype was observed at least ten times. The CDR3 DNA reads as TGTGCCATCACTAACGGGGGGAGCTCCTACAATGAGCAGTTCTTC. Its translation: CAITNGGSSYNEQFF. The gene calls are TRBV10-3 and TRBJ2-1; 7 bases align to TRBD2. Germline CDR1 reads ENHRY; CDR2 reads SYGVKD. Trimming removed 7 bases from V and 0 bases from J; junction bases left unmatched: 6. The CDR3 has 15 residues.

This clonotype showed up many times. The CDR3 reads CSARNSSRAQYF. The CDR3 DNA is TGCAGTGCTAGAAACAGCTCAAGAGCCCAGTACTTC. The rearrangement joins TRBV20-1 to TRBJ2-5; unclear D gene. Germline V gives CDR1 DFQATT, CDR2 SNEGSKA (reference sequence). Trimming removed 2 bases at V and 9 bases at J, with 13 bases between. The CDR3 has 12 amino acids.

This clonotype was recorded many times. J is TRBJ1-5 and V is TRBV5-1; D unresolved. CDR1 and CDR2 (germline): SGHRS, YFSETQ. This CDR3 is built from 13 residues. Trimming cost V 4 bases and J 5 bases, with 10 bases left between them. This CDR3 is CASSLDGDQPQHF. The DNA of the CDR3 is TGCGCCAGCAGCCTGGACGGAGATCAGCCCCAGCATTTT. The whole variable domain, remainder taken from reference TRBV5-1 and TRBJ1-5, is KAGVTQTPRYLIKTRGQQVTLSCSPISGHRSVSWYQQTPGQGLQFLFEYFSETQRNKGNFPGRFSGRQFSNSRSEMNVSTLELGDSALYLCASSLDGDQPQHFGDGTRLSIL.

This clonotype was seen many times. The V call is TRBV27, the J call TRBJ1-2; 9 bases agree with TRBD1. The ends lost 0 bases at V and 1 base at J; junction bases unmatched: 6. The V gene's germline CDR1 is MNHEY and CDR2 SMNVEV (reference sequence). The CDR3 has 17 amino acids. This CDR3 is CASSLSTGTGNNYGYTF. The DNA for the CDR3 is TGTGCCAGCAGTTTATCCACCGGGACAGGGAATAACTATGGCTACACCTTC.

This clonotype occurred a few times. The J gene is TRBJ2-2, the V gene TRBV5-4; either TRBD1 or TRBD2 may supply D (5 bases each). The CDR3 extends over 14 amino acids. The V gene lost 5 bases and the J gene lost 4 bases, with 12 bases spanning the gap. Per the germline V gene, CDR1 is SGHNT and CDR2 is YYREEE (reference sequence). The CDR3 loop is CASRRGFGTGELFF. The DNA of the CDR3 is TGTGCCAGCAGGAGGGGATTTGGCACCGGGGAGCTGTTTTTT.

The sample holds many counts of this clonotype. This chain connects TRBV30 to TRBJ1-2; TRBD1 matches at 10 bases. The V gene's germline CDR1 is GTSNPN and CDR2 SVGIG (reference sequence). The CDR3 has 21 amino acids. With V trimmed by 0 bases and J by 5 bases, 24 bases remained unmatched. In DNA form, the CDR3 reads TGTGCCTGGAGTGTAGGGCCGAAGACAGGGACAGGGGCACCCAATGGGTATGGCTACACCTTC. It is translated as CAWSVGPKTGTGAPNGYGYTF.

There are many counts of this clonotype. The chain recombines TRBV6-5 with TRBJ1-3; a possible D gene is TRBD1 (6 bases). The ends were cut back, 6 bases at V and 0 bases at J, with 12 bases in the middle. This CDR3 comprises 15 residues. Germline CDR1 MNHEY, CDR2 SVGAGI. The CDR3 sequence: CASRRGQISGNTIYF. In DNA form, the CDR3 reads TGTGCCAGCAGACGCGGACAGATCTCTGGAAACACCATATATTTT.

This clonotype appeared a single time. V usage is TRBV3-1 and J usage is TRBJ1-2; the D gene is possibly TRBD1 (6 bases). V was shortened by 1 base and J by 7 bases, with 13 bases between the two germline ends. Germline V gene sequence: CDR1 LGHDT, CDR2 YNNKEL (reference sequence). This CDR3 region has 14 residues. CDR3 DNA: TGTGCCAGCAGCCAAGCCACAGGGATCTCTGGCTACACCTTC. Protein: CASSQATGISGYTF. The entire variable domain, with the rest obtained from reference TRBV3-1 and TRBJ1-2, is as follows: DTAVSQTPKYLVTQMGNDKSIKCEQNLGHDTMYWYKQDSKKFLKIMFSYNNKELIINETVPNRFSPKSPDKAHLNLHINSLELGDSAVYFCASSQATGISGYTFGSGTRLTVV.

There are many counts of this clonotype. CDR3 sequence: CASSLAGVWSYEQYF. In DNA form, the CDR3 reads TGTGCCAGCAGTCTAGCCGGGGTTTGGTCCTACGAGCAGTACTTC. The rearrangement uses TRBV28 and TRBJ2-7; weak D call: TRBD2 (5 bases). The CDR3 loop spans 15 amino acids. CDR1 is MDHEN, CDR2 SYDVKM, per germline. The germline V and J ends were trimmed by 5 bases and 1 base, with 15 bases remaining between them. Based on the CDR3 plus reference TRBV28 and TRBJ2-7, the full variable domain is DVKVTQSSRYLVKRTGEKVFLECVQDMDHENMFWYRQDPGLGLRLIYFSYDVKMKEKGDIPEGYSVSREKKERFSLILESASTNQTSMYLCASSLAGVWSYEQYFGPGTRLTVT.

In its sample, this clonotype was seen many times. V and J are TRBV12-3 or TRBV12-4 and TRBJ1-6; D ambiguous. V was cut by 0 bases and J by 5 bases, with 11 bases left in between. This CDR3 region has 16 residues. The CDR3 DNA reads TGTGCCAGCAGTTTAGCTCCCTTAGGAAATAATTCACCCCTCCACTTT. Protein product: CASSLAPLGNNSPLHF.

The chain uses TRBV6-5 and TRBJ2-7, with 7 bases that match TRBD1. V lost 2 bases and J lost 4; bases outside the gene matches: 5. CDR3 size: 14 residues. CDR1 and CDR2 (germline): MNHEY, SVGAGI. CDR3 in DNA: TGTGCCAGCAGTTACACCCTACAGGGGTACGAGCAGTACTTC. It encodes CASSYTLQGYEQYF.

In the case of this clonotype: With a much larger clone just one base away, this may be a read error. The V gene is TRBV28, the J gene TRBJ2-3, with 7 bases fitting TRBD1. The length of the CDR3 is 13 residues. The germline gives CDR1 MDHEN, CDR2 SYDVKM. The CDR3, as DNA: TGTGCCATACAGGGGCTAAGCACAGATGCGCAGTATTTT. It translates to CAIQGLSTDAQYF.

This clonotype was recorded many times. V usage is TRBV6-1 and J usage is TRBJ2-5; TRBD1 agrees at 8 bases. The CDR3 is made up of 15 amino acids. Germline V lookup: CDR1 MNHNS, CDR2 SASEGT. V trimming: 4 bases; J trimming: 6 bases; junction bases outside the gene matches: 10. As DNA, the CDR3 is TGTGCCAGCAGTGGCGGACAGGGAGACACGAAGACCCAGTACTTC. Translated: CASSGGQGDTKTQYF.